This TCR beta chain was documented in a study of OX40 agonist ivuxolimab in advanced cancers. Only in-frame clones appear in the TCRdb table, and some are missing; sequencing was by immunoSEQ multiplex PCR. The sample consists of 20,000 to 25,000 clones, more than 65% of them appearing once. The CDR3 totals 14 residues. Trimming removed 5 bases from V and 3 bases from J; junction bases left unmatched: 3. Germline V lookup: CDR1 MNHEY, CDR2 SVGAGI. This clone has just a few counts. The specimen was CD4+ or CD8+ T cells sorted from blood, collected in a trial of the OX40 agonist ivuxolimab. The rearrangement uses TRBV6-5 and TRBJ2-1; 8 bases align to TRBD1. This receptor was identified in an adult with an advanced solid tumor such as melanoma, head and neck, liver or kidney cancer. The CDR3 nucleotides read TGTGCCAGCAGTCAACAGGGGGGCTACAATGAGCAGTTCTTC. Translation: CASSQQGGYNEQFF.